A single sample is the source of the 24 T cell receptor beta chains below, sequenced in a study of T cells in Graves' hyperthyroidism and ophthalmopathy. RNA transcripts provided the source from which TCR beta CDR3 regions were amplified. During a first-round RT-PCR of the TCR CDR3, the HTBI primer set was used. TCRdb re-called the multiplex PCR reads with MiXCR, one entry per CDR3 protein. The sample lists roughly 510,000 distinct CDR3 sequences, approximately 48% occurring once. What was sequenced was peripheral blood or thyroid tissue (not recorded which). These receptors were taken from an adult woman with Graves' disease, either hyperthyroidism or ophthalmopathy (not recorded which).

The gene calls are TRBV29-1 and TRBJ1-1; D is unresolved. V lost 7 bases and J 1 base, leaving 13 bases between the germline ends. CDR1 is SQVTM, CDR2 ANQGSEA, per germline. The CDR3 runs to 13 residues. The CDR3 spells CSESSGPNTEAFF. CDR3 coding DNA: TGCAGCGAGAGCTCGGGTCCGAACACTGAAGCTTTCTTT.

To note about this clonotype: Relative to the germline gene, one junction end is altered; a read error may explain this. V is TRBV6-2 or TRBV6-3 and J is TRBJ1-5, with a tentative D call TRBD1 (5 bases). The germline V gene encodes CDR1 MNHEY and CDR2 SVGEGT. The CDR3 sequence is 14 residues long. In DNA, the CDR3 is TGTGCCCGCAGTGAAGTCCGGGGGATTCAGCCCCAGCATTTT. Translating it yields CARSEVRGIQPQHF.

The chain employs TRBV7-2 and TRBJ2-5; D uncertain. Germline V CDR1 and CDR2: SGHTA, FQGNSA. Trimming shortened V by 0 bases and J by 4 bases, and 12 bases separated the two germline ends. The CDR3 is 15 residues long. The CDR3 DNA reads TGTGCCAGCAGCTTAGCGGGCGGCAGGTCAGAGACCCAGTACTTC. It is translated as CASSLAGGRSETQYF.

V is TRBV7-3 and J is TRBJ1-5; 7 nucleotides match TRBD1. The CDR3 has 14 residues. The V gene end was trimmed by 2 bases and the J gene end by 9 bases; junction bases not matched to a gene: 7. Germline CDR1 reads SGHTA; CDR2 reads FQGTGA. The CDR3 here is CASSLGTAKGPQHF. CDR3 bases: TGTGCCAGCAGCTTAGGGACAGCCAAGGGGCCCCAGCATTTT.

This sequence joins TRBV10-3 and TRBJ1-6; no reliable D call. Germline V gene data show CDR1 as ENHRY and CDR2 as SYGVKD. The CDR3 is made up of 15 amino acids. V lost 2 bases and J lost 5, with 10 bases in between. CDR3 nucleotides: TGTGCCATCAGTGAGAGCCCGTCCCATAATTCACCCCTCCACTTT. It codes for CAISESPSHNSPLHF.

The V gene is TRBV9, the J gene TRBJ2-7; D is ambiguous. The CDR3 extends over 12 amino acids. The germline V gene encodes CDR1 SGDLS and CDR2 YYNGEE. Trimming left V 4 bases short and J 5 bases short, with 10 bases between. CDR3 in amino acids: CASSQNTHEQYF. The CDR3 bases are TGTGCCAGCAGCCAGAATACGCACGAGCAGTACTTC.

The chain has TRBV5-1 and TRBJ2-2; D tentatively reads TRBD1 or TRBD2 (5 bases each). Germline V gene data show CDR1 as SGHRS and CDR2 as YFSETQ. The CDR3 covers 18 residues. V was pared by 4 bases and J by 5 bases, with 24 bases between. In DNA, the CDR3 is TGCGCCAGCAGCAGCCCCGGGACGTCCGGCCGAGGGACCGGGGAGCTGTTTTTT. Residues: CASSSPGTSGRGTGELFF. The full variable domain, its missing parts supplied by reference TRBV5-1 and TRBJ2-2, is KAGVTQTPRYLIKTRGQQVTLSCSPISGHRSVSWYQQTPGQGLQFLFEYFSETQRNKGNFPGRFSGRQFSNSRSEMNVSTLELGDSALYLCASSSPGTSGRGTGELFFGEGSRLTVL.

This clonotype was seen more than once but under ten times. This sequence joins TRBV5-5 and TRBJ1-3; D is perhaps TRBD1 (5 bases). CDR3 length equals 16 residues. Trimming cost V 1 base and J 0 bases, with 11 bases left between them. Germline-derived CDR1 and CDR2 are SGHKS and YYEKEE (reference sequence). In nucleotides, the CDR3 is TGTGCCAGCAGCTTGCAACAGGACCCCTCTGGAAACACCATATATTTT. As protein: CASSLQQDPSGNTIYF.

This clonotype showed up many times. The V call is TRBV3-1, the J call TRBJ2-7; the D gene is possibly TRBD2 (5 bases). V lost 2 bases and J 2 bases, leaving 13 bases between the germline ends. This CDR3 contains 15 residues. Germline lookup yields CDR1 LGHDT and CDR2 YNNKEL (reference sequence). The CDR3 DNA reads as TGTGCCAGCAGCCAAATCGCGGGCTCCACCTACGAGCAGTACTTC. Its protein is CASSQIAGSTYEQYF.

With respect to this clonotype: Relative to the germline gene, one junction end is altered; a read error may explain this. In nucleotides, the CDR3 is TGTGCCAGCAGCTTACCCTCTTCCTGCGAGCAGTACTTC. Protein product: CASSLPSSCEQYF. The rearrangement links TRBV7-9 to TRBJ2-7; D remains unclear. CDR3 length: 13 residues. Germline CDR1 and CDR2: SEHNR and FQNEAQ (reference sequence).

This clonotype was detected many times. The gene calls are TRBV11-2 and TRBJ1-1; D may be TRBD1 (6 bases). The germline CDR1 and CDR2 sequences are SGHAT and FQNNGV. V gave up 5 bases and J gave up 4 bases, with 17 bases separating them. The CDR3 consists of 15 residues. The CDR3: CASSALWGAGTEAFF. CDR3 DNA: TGTGCCAGCAGCGCTCTGTGGGGGGCAGGCACTGAAGCTTTCTTT.

This clonotype was counted ten times or more. V is TRBV5-1 and J is TRBJ2-5, with TRBD1 identical over 7 bases. CDR3 size: 15 residues. Unmatched junction bases numbered 10, after V lost 3 bases and J lost 5 bases. Germline CDR1 reads SGHRS; CDR2 reads YFSETQ. CDR3 amino acids: CASSSGQAEGETQYF. In DNA, the CDR3 is TGCGCCAGCAGCTCCGGACAGGCCGAAGGGGAGACCCAGTACTTC.

J is TRBJ2-7 and V is TRBV29-1, with 11 positions matching TRBD2. The last part of the DNA fits TRBJ2-1 better; the J call may be wrong. The germline V gene has CDR1 SQVTM and CDR2 ANQGSEA. The CDR3 runs to 13 residues. In nucleotides, the CDR3 is TGCAGCTCGACTAGCGGGAAGAACAATGAGCAGTTCTTC. It specifies CSSTSGKNNEQFF.

The V gene is TRBV29-1, the J gene TRBJ1-5; TRBD1 agrees at 8 bases. This CDR3 is built from 13 residues. In germline, CDR1 is SQVTM, CDR2 ANQGSEA. With V trimmed by 6 bases and J by 2 bases, 3 bases remained unmatched. CDR3 loop: CSVVTGGNQPQHF. CDR3 nucleotide sequence: TGCAGCGTAGTGACAGGGGGCAATCAGCCCCAGCATTTT.

This clonotype has more than one count but fewer than ten. The chain joins TRBV7-2 to TRBJ1-6; D gene ambiguous. The CDR3 length is 16 residues. Germline values: CDR1 SGHTA, CDR2 FQGNSA. Trimming pared 3 bases from V and 0 bases from J, leaving 9 bases between. CDR3: CASSLIQSSYNSPLHF. The CDR3 DNA follows: TGTGCCAGCAGCTTGATTCAGAGCTCCTATAATTCACCCCTCCACTTT.

This clonotype was seen repeatedly, ten times or more. The rearrangement links TRBV7-2 to TRBJ2-2; tentative D call: TRBD2 (6 bases). The CDR3 consists of 16 residues. Germline values: CDR1 SGHTA, CDR2 FQGNSA. Trimming removed 2 bases from V and 7 bases from J, with 17 bases in between. The chain's CDR3 is CASSLRGSKDGGELFF. The CDR3 coding sequence is TGTGCCAGCAGCTTACGGGGGAGTAAGGATGGCGGGGAGCTGTTTTTT.

This clonotype was found many times. The genes are TRBV14 and TRBJ2-7; 7 bases align to TRBD1. The V gene's germline CDR1 is SGHDN and CDR2 FVKESK. This CDR3 has 13 residues. Trimming removed 3 bases from V and 6 bases from J; junction bases left unmatched: 5. CDR3 DNA: TGTGCCAGCAGCCATTTACAGGGGAGCGAGCAGTACTTC. Encoded protein: CASSHLQGSEQYF.

The chain uses TRBV2 and TRBJ1-5; tentative D call: TRBD1 (6 bases). V was trimmed by 4 bases and J by 7 bases, leaving 11 bases between them. The CDR3 is 13 residues long. Looked up from germline, CDR1 is SNHLY and CDR2 is FYNNEI. The CDR3 DNA sequence: TGTGCCAGCAGTGCGGGGGCCGGGCAGCCCCAGCATTTT. This codes for CASSAGAGQPQHF.

The J gene is TRBJ2-7, the V gene TRBV28; TRBD2 matches 11 bases. Germline V gene sequence: CDR1 MDHEN, CDR2 SYDVKM. V was clipped by 8 bases and J by 3 bases; unmatched bases: 6. The CDR3 extends over 14 amino acids. CDR3 in DNA: TGTGCCAGCCGCGGGACTAGCGGAGTCTACGAGCAGTACTTC. This translates into CASRGTSGVYEQYF.

The rearrangement uses TRBV7-9 and TRBJ2-6; either TRBD1 or TRBD2 may supply D (5 bases each). V was pared by 3 bases and J by 3 bases, with 9 bases between. The CDR3 is made up of 15 amino acids. Germline CDR1 SEHNR, CDR2 FQNEAQ (reference sequence). CDR3 protein: CASSFEGIGANVLTF. The DNA of the CDR3 is TGTGCCAGCAGCTTCGAGGGGATTGGGGCCAACGTCCTGACTTTC.

The V call is TRBV7-2, the J call TRBJ1-5, with a tentative D call TRBD1 (6 bases). The CDR3 runs to 13 residues. The germline gives CDR1 SGHTA, CDR2 FQGNSA. The V and J ends lost 5 bases and 11 bases respectively, with 16 bases between them. The CDR3 region is CASSPRSGETQHF. For the CDR3, the DNA is TGTGCCAGCAGCCCGAGATCAGGGGAGACCCAGCATTTT. The full variable domain, its missing parts supplied by reference TRBV7-2 and TRBJ1-5, is GAGVSQSPSNKVTEKGKDVELRCDPISGHTALYWYRQSLGQGLEFLIYFQGNSAPDKSGLPSDRFSAERTGGSVSTLTIQRTQQEDSAVYLCASSPRSGETQHFGDGTRLSIL.

This chain joins TRBV10-3 and TRBJ1-1, with D unclear. Trimming pared 6 bases from V and 6 bases from J, leaving 20 bases between. This CDR3 contains 15 residues. Germline CDR1 is ENHRY and CDR2 is SYGVKD. The CDR3 loop is CAIRDEVGKTAEAFF. The CDR3 region has the DNA TGTGCCATCAGGGATGAAGTAGGGAAGACTGCTGAAGCTTTCTTT.

V is TRBV7-2 and J is TRBJ1-2; D remains unclear. Germline values: CDR1 SGHTA, CDR2 FQGNSA. The CDR3 runs 14 residues. V was trimmed by 1 base and J by 7 bases, leaving 13 bases between them. This CDR3 is CASSLDGYPGGYTF. CDR3 in DNA: TGTGCCAGCAGCTTAGATGGTTACCCCGGTGGCTACACCTTC. Drawing the rest from reference TRBV7-2 and TRBJ1-2, the complete variable domain is GAGVSQSPSNKVTEKGKDVELRCDPISGHTALYWYRQSLGQGLEFLIYFQGNSAPDKSGLPSDRFSAERTGGSVSTLTIQRTQQEDSAVYLCASSLDGYPGGYTFGSGTRLTVV.

This clonotype was detected many times. V and J are TRBV13 and TRBJ2-5; perhaps TRBD2 as D (6 bases). Germline V gene sequence: CDR1 PRHDT, CDR2 FYEKMQ (reference sequence). This CDR3 has 13 amino acids. The ends were cut back, 2 bases at V and 5 bases at J, with 9 bases in the middle. In DNA form, the CDR3 reads TGTGCCAGCAGCTTACGGAGGGACGAGACCCAGTACTTC. This sequence encodes CASSLRRDETQYF. Full variable domain (remainder filled in from reference TRBV13 and TRBJ2-5): AAGVIQSPRHLIKEKRETATLKCYPIPRHDTVYWYQQGPGQDPQFLISFYEKMQSDKGSIPDRFSAQQFSDYHSELNMSSLELGDSALYFCASSLRRDETQYFGPGTRLLVL.